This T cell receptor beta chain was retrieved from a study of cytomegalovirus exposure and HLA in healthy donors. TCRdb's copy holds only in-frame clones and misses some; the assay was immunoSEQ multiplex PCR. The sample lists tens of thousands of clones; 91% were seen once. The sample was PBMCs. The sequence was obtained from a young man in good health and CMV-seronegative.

The CDR3 bases are TGTGCCAGCAGTTACCCAGGGTTCGAGCAGTACTTC. Translating gives CASSYPGFEQYF. V is TRBV6-6 and J is TRBJ2-7; the D gene is possibly TRBD1 (5 bases). Trimming took off 2 bases at V and 6 bases at J, with 8 bases between the two ends. The CDR3 consists of 12 residues. From germline, CDR1 is MNHNY and CDR2 SVGAGI (reference sequence).